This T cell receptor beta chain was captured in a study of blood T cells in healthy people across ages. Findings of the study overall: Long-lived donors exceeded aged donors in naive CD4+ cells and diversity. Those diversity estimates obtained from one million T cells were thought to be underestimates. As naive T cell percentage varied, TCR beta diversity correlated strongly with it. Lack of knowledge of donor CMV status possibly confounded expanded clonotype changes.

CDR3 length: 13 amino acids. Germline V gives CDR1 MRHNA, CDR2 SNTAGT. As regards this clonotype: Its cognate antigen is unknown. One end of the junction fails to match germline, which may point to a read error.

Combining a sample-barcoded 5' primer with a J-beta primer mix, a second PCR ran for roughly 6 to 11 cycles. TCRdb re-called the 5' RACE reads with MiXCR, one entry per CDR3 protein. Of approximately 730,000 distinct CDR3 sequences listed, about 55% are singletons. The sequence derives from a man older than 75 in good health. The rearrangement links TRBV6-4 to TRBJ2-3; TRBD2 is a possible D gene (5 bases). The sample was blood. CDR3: CVSSANRGDTQYF. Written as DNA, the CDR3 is TGTGTCAGCAGTGCAAATCGGGGAGATACGCAGTATTTT.